This record looks at one T cell receptor beta chain sequence and its context. These data originate in a study of blood T cell repertoires in COVID-19. For the study at large: PBMCs, B-cell-depleted T cells, or T cells provided the cDNA or gDNA that made up the material.

The CDR3 spans 17 residues. CDR1 and CDR2 from the germline V gene are LGHNA and YNFKEQ. V shed 0 bases and J 7 bases; nucleotides not matched to a gene: 11. The repertoire was sequenced with immunoSEQ multiplex PCR; TCRdb's copy has only in-frame clones and lacks some. The sample gives some 260,000 clones, around nine tenths of which show up once; under 9.5% is in the top ten. Those who participated ranged in age from about 18 to 95 years and resided in around 22 US areas. Assignment of participants to cohorts was predicated upon participant-reported clinical history. What the recovered Cohort 3 donors had was two negative PCRs, clearance, or symptom resolution.

The source is a man aged 40-49 years who had recovered from COVID-19. The sample was PBMCs or T cells enriched from blood (not recorded which). The chain uses TRBV4-2 and TRBJ2-4; the match to TRBD2 covers 8 bases. CDR3 sequence reads: CASSQEVSGGPGNIQYF. In nucleotides, the CDR3 is TGTGCCAGCAGCCAAGAGGTCTCGGGAGGGCCAGGGAACATTCAGTACTTC.